These T cell receptor beta chains were read from a single sample in a study of blood T cell repertoires in COVID-19. TCRdb's table, derived via immunoSEQ multiplex PCR, lists solely in-frame clones and lacks some. This sample yields 370,000 or so clones, of which 70% to 90% are seen a single time; approximately 1.3% belongs to the top ten. Sequencing was carried out using PBMCs or T cells enriched from blood (not recorded which). These receptors originate from a young man who had recovered from COVID-19. Each CDR3 is given with its conserved first and last residue.

v_gene	j_gene	CDR3aa
TRBV30	TRBJ1-1	CAWSISRVNTEAFF
TRBV6-2/TRBV6-3	TRBJ2-7	CASSLGSATSGYEQYF
TRBV6-5	TRBJ1-3	CASTGLTSGNTIYF
TRBV10-3	TRBJ2-5	CAISGLAGGRETQYF
TRBV30	TRBJ1-1	CAWRSSLREAFF
TRBV5-6	TRBJ1-1	CASSATGLRTEAFF
TRBV14	TRBJ2-5	CASSQGGFLRGGQETQYF
TRBV6-5	TRBJ1-5	CASSYSRTGGNQPQHF
TRBV9	TRBJ2-7	CASRGVRDEQYF
TRBV7-8	TRBJ2-7	CASSHPGTGKEQYF
TRBV6-1	TRBJ1-2	CASSEESGLALNYGYTF
TRBV30	TRBJ1-2	CAWSVRGTAYGYTF